These 5 T cell receptor beta chains were sequenced from one sample in a study of identical twins. TCRdb reprocessed the 5' RACE reads via MiXCR and lists one record per CDR3 protein. The repertoire consists of 600,000 to 800,000 distinct CDR3 sequences, with around 20% occurring once and the leading ten covering around 4.5%. This same sample was also part of a study on T cells expressing NK-cell markers.

Sequencing was done on a sample of PBMCs. These TCRs come from a young woman in good health.

In this sample, this clonotype turned up a few times. The chain recombines TRBV5-5 with TRBJ1-2; D call uncertain. CDR3 size: 15 residues. Per germline, CDR1 SGHKS and CDR2 YYEKEE (reference sequence). Trimming pared 0 bases from V and 0 bases from J, leaving 9 bases between. The CDR3 DNA is TGTGCCAGCAGCTTGGGGTTGTCTGCTAACTATGGCTACACCTTC. Residues: CASSLGLSANYGYTF.

There are a few counts of this clonotype. The rearrangement uses TRBV28 and TRBJ1-2; D uncertain. This CDR3 spans 14 amino acids. The germline CDR1 and CDR2 sequences are MDHEN and SYDVKM. Deletions cut 4 bases from V and 5 bases from J, with 14 bases between. CDR3 nucleotides: TGTGCCAGCAGTTCCCCCAGGAACGCTTATGGCTACACCTTC. Amino acids: CASSSPRNAYGYTF.

This sequence joins TRBV27 and TRBJ2-7; 9 bases line up with TRBD1. Trimming took 3 bases from V and 4 from J; bases not matched to a gene: 7. This CDR3 contains 15 residues. CDR1 and CDR2 from the germline V gene are MNHEY and SMNVEV (reference sequence). The CDR3: CASSFFGTGLYEQYF. CDR3 coding DNA: TGTGCCAGCAGTTTCTTCGGGACAGGGCTTTACGAGCAGTACTTC.

There are a few counts of this clonotype. The gene calls are TRBV21-1 and TRBJ2-2; TRBD2, the table's D call, was not compared with the DNA. TRBV21-1 is a pseudogene. The CDR3 has 19 residues. The CDR3 DNA sequence: TGTGCCAGCAGCAGGCGTCCAGCGGGGGGGCCTCACGACACCGGGGAGCTGTTTTTT. This encodes CASSRRPAGGPHDTGELFF.

This clonotype was counted a single time. Written as DNA, the CDR3 is TGTGCCAGCAGCGGGAAGACTAGCGGGAGAGCCTACGAGCAGTACTTC. Its translation is CASSGKTSGRAYEQYF. The chain recombines TRBV7-8 with TRBJ2-7; 12 positions match TRBD2. CDR3 length equals 16 residues. Germline V gives CDR1 SGHVS, CDR2 FQNEAQ. V gave up 5 bases and J gave up 2 bases; unmatched junction bases: 7. The variable domain in full, completed from reference TRBV7-8 and TRBJ2-7, reads GAGVSQSPRYKVAKRGQDVALRCDPISGHVSLFWYQQALGQGPEFLTYFQNEAQLDKSGLPSDRFFAERPEGSVSTLKIQRTQQEDSAVYLCASSGKTSGRAYEQYFGPGTRLTVT.